This T cell receptor beta chain was recorded in a study of neurological immune-mediated disorders. Findings and caveats of the study: HTLV-1-associated myelopathy ranked highest for TCR clonal expansion and multiple sclerosis lowest, beneath healthy controls.

This CDR3 is built from 14 residues. V shed 2 bases, J shed 2 bases, and the junction held 1 base outside the gene matches. The germline V gene has CDR1 MNHEY and CDR2 SVGAGI. TCRdb used MiXCR to reprocess the 5' RACE reads, holding one entry per CDR3 protein. The sample carries 55,000 to 70,000 distinct CDR3 sequences, 10% to 12% recorded once. The table lists this clonotype with many counts. Its antigen is currently unknown. It was blood bank volunteers in Maryland, USA who made up the healthy controls. Specimen: PBMCs. The sequence came from a man aged 55-75 years in good health. The chain recombines TRBV6-5 with TRBJ2-5; TRBD2 agrees at 8 bases. CDR3 in amino acids: CASSYGTSQETQYF. For the CDR3, the DNA is TGTGCCAGCAGTTACGGGACTAGTCAAGAGACCCAGTACTTC.